Shown below are 30 T cell receptor beta chains from a single sample sequenced in a study of blood T cell repertoires in COVID-19. Measured with immunoSEQ multiplex PCR; TCRdb has only the in-frame clones, and not every one. The sample lists about 120,000 clones, 80% to 90% occurring once. Sequencing was performed on peripheral blood. The receptors were gathered from a middle-aged man with acute or convalescent COVID-19.

This clone appeared a few times. The chain uses TRBV6-2 or TRBV6-3 and TRBJ1-6; D not certain. V lost 3 bases to trimming and J lost 7 bases, with 13 bases between them. This CDR3 has 15 amino acids. Looked up from germline, CDR1 is MNHEY and CDR2 is SVGEGT. CDR3 nucleotide sequence: TGTGCCAGCAGTTATGCGGTGACGAAAAATTCACCCCTCCACTTT. Translating it yields CASSYAVTKNSPLHF.

The chain uses TRBV28 and TRBJ1-6, with 8 bases aligning to TRBD1. This CDR3 is built from 17 residues. Germline V gene lookup returns CDR1 MDHEN and CDR2 SYDVKM. V was clipped by 7 bases and J by 7 bases; unmatched bases: 15. The CDR3 nucleotides are TGTGCCAGCACGCGACAAGGGACAGGAAGACCCAATTCACCCCTCCACTTT. This gives the protein CASTRQGTGRPNSPLHF.

The J gene is TRBJ2-3, the V gene TRBV10-1; D is perhaps TRBD1 (5 bases). Germline V gene data show CDR1 as WNHNN and CDR2 as SYGVQD (reference sequence). The CDR3 extends over 14 amino acids. Trimming removed 4 bases at V and 6 bases at J, with 14 bases between. CDR3 bases: TGCGCCAGCAGTGGGACAAGGGGATGGGATACGCAGTATTTT. Protein: CASSGTRGWDTQYF.

The chain uses TRBV6-2 or TRBV6-3 and TRBJ2-2, with 7 bases matching TRBD2. With V trimmed by 2 bases and J by 9 bases, 15 bases remained unmatched. The germline V gene encodes CDR1 MNHEY and CDR2 SVGEGT. The CDR3 contains 17 residues. The CDR3 DNA is TGTGCCAGCAGTTACCCCGATCGGAGCGCGGGGGAAAGGGAGCTGTTTTTT. It translates to CASSYPDRSAGERELFF.

The V gene is TRBV18, the J gene TRBJ1-5; no reliable D call. The CDR3 length is 14 residues. Germline-derived CDR1 and CDR2 are KGHSH and LQKENI. Trimming cost V 2 bases and J 4 bases, with 9 bases left between them. The CDR3 protein is CASSPGLGNQPQHF. DNA for the CDR3: TGTGCCAGCTCACCAGGACTCGGGAATCAGCCCCAGCATTTT.

This clone was detected only a few times. The CDR3 protein is CASSWNRGEQYF. DNA for the CDR3: TGTGCCAGCAGCTGGAATCGGGGAGAGCAGTACTTC. The V gene is TRBV5-6, the J gene TRBJ2-7, with D perhaps matching TRBD2 (5 bases). CDR3 length equals 12 residues. V was clipped by 3 bases and J by 7 bases, with 11 bases between them. Germline CDR1 reads SGHDT; CDR2 reads YYEEEE.

The chain combines TRBV10-3 with TRBJ2-3; maybe TRBD1 (7 bases). The CDR3 is 12 residues long. V was clipped by 8 bases and J by 9 bases, with 15 bases between them. CDR1 and CDR2 (germline): ENHRY, SYGVKD. CDR3 in DNA: TGTGCCATCGGGGGGACAGAGGGAACGCAGTATTTT. Translating gives CAIGGTEGTQYF.

V usage is TRBV4-1 and J usage is TRBJ2-7; no definite D call. Trimming removed 0 bases from V and 1 base from J, with 10 bases in between. The V gene's germline CDR1 is MGHRA and CDR2 YSYEKL. This CDR3 is built from 15 residues. CDR3 sequence (DNA): TGCGCCAGCAGCCAAGATTCATCGAGTTCCTACGAGCAGTACTTC. It is translated as CASSQDSSSSYEQYF.

The chain recombines TRBV3-1 (or the pseudogene TRBV3-2) with TRBJ2-5, with D hard to call. Between the trimmed V and J ends, which lost 1 base and 4 bases, there was a span of 10 bases. The germline V gene has CDR1 LGHDT and CDR2 YNNKEL (reference sequence). The CDR3 loop spans 14 amino acids. CDR3 region: CASSQGPGGETQYF. The CDR3 DNA sequence: TGTGCCAGCAGCCAAGGGCCTGGCGGAGAGACCCAGTACTTC.

J is TRBJ1-2 and V is TRBV27; 7 nucleotides align to TRBD1. Germline V gives CDR1 MNHEY, CDR2 SMNVEV (reference sequence). Trimming took 3 bases from V and 2 from J; bases not matched to a gene: 6. The CDR3 is 15 residues long. The DNA for the CDR3 is TGTGCCAGCAGTTTCCTAACAGGGGTGAACTATGGCTACACCTTC. This translates into CASSFLTGVNYGYTF.

This clone was seen many times. The chain recombines TRBV2 with TRBJ1-3; 7 nucleotides match TRBD1. Germline CDR1 and CDR2: SNHLY and FYNNEI. The CDR3 is 16 amino acids. V shed 3 bases and J 0 bases; nucleotides not matched to a gene: 5. This CDR3 is CASSEEGANSGNTIYF. The CDR3, as DNA: TGTGCCAGCAGTGAGGAGGGGGCCAACTCTGGAAACACCATATATTTT.

The V gene is TRBV10-3, the J gene TRBJ1-5; the match to TRBD1 covers 9 bases. Trimming took 9 bases from V and 7 from J; bases not matched to a gene: 7. The germline V gene encodes CDR1 ENHRY and CDR2 SYGVKD. The CDR3 consists of 13 residues. The CDR3 protein is CAIGQGTGQPQHF. The CDR3 DNA follows: TGTGCCATAGGACAGGGGACAGGGCAGCCCCAGCATTTT.

The CDR3 DNA reads TGTGCCTGGAGTAGGGCAGGGGCTTTGTTTAACACTGAAGCTTTCTTT. This codes for CAWSRAGALFNTEAFF. V gene TRBV30 combines with J gene TRBJ1-1, with a possible D match to TRBD1 (6 bases). Germline V gene data show CDR1 as GTSNPN and CDR2 as SVGIG (reference sequence). The CDR3 is 16 amino acids. V was shortened by 2 bases and J by 2 bases, with 18 bases between the two germline ends.

The CDR3 DNA reads as TGTGCCAGCAGCCTTACAGGGAATGGCTACACCTTC. Translating it yields CASSLTGNGYTF. V and J are TRBV5-4 and TRBJ1-2; weak D call: TRBD1 (6 bases). The germline CDR1 and CDR2 sequences are SGHNT and YYREEE (reference sequence). Trimming cost V 4 bases and J 6 bases, with 10 bases left between them. There are 12 residues in the CDR3.

In nucleotides, the CDR3 is TGTGCCAGCAGTCCCGGGACAGGGGGGATGTTTGGAGAAAAACTGTTTTTT. Amino acids: CASSPGTGGMFGEKLFF. V and J are TRBV6-6 and TRBJ1-4, with 11 bases fitting TRBD1. The CDR3 runs 17 residues. Germline lookup yields CDR1 MNHNY and CDR2 SVGAGI (reference sequence). J lost 8 bases, V lost 5 bases, and 13 bases had no gene match.

The chain combines TRBV23-1 with TRBJ1-4, with TRBD1 identical over 8 bases. TRBV23-1 is an ORF, with its function uncertain. The CDR3 sequence is 14 residues long. The J segment lost 4 bases and the V segment lost 4 bases, leaving 2 bases of the junction unmatched. CDR3 bases: TGCGCCAGCAGTCGGACAGGGAGTAATGAAAAACTGTTTTTT. It specifies CASSRTGSNEKLFF.

The V gene is TRBV5-6, the J gene TRBJ1-1; D is possibly TRBD1 (6 bases). Trimming pared 4 bases from V and 1 base from J, leaving 11 bases between. Germline V gene lookup returns CDR1 SGHDT and CDR2 YYEEEE. The CDR3 length is 14 residues. CDR3 coding DNA: TGTGCCAGCAGCGATCAGGGGAAGAACACTGAAGCTTTCTTT. Its protein product is CASSDQGKNTEAFF.

The chain has TRBV7-2 and TRBJ2-7, with 8 bases identical to TRBD1. V was pared by 2 bases and J by 2 bases, with 8 bases of the junction left unmatched. Germline CDR1 and CDR2: SGHTA and FQGNSA. The CDR3 spans 16 residues. CDR3 in amino acids: CASSLLIGQGTYEQYF. The CDR3 coding sequence is TGTGCCAGCAGCTTATTAATCGGACAGGGAACCTACGAGCAGTACTTC.

This clone was found once. CDR3 sequence reads: CARKKRTRGSYEQYF. The CDR3, as DNA: TGTGCCAGGAAGAAACGGACAAGGGGCTCCTACGAGCAGTACTTC. The rearrangement links TRBV21-1 to TRBJ2-7; the D call in the table, TRBD1, was not verified against the DNA. TRBV21-1 is classified as a pseudogene. There are 15 residues in the CDR3.

The rearrangement links TRBV5-1 to TRBJ2-7; TRBD2 matches 10 bases. Looked up from germline, CDR1 is SGHRS and CDR2 is YFSETQ. J gave up 3 bases and V 0 bases, and 6 bases lay outside the gene matches. This CDR3 comprises 16 residues. As DNA, the CDR3 is TGCGCCAGCAGCTTGGCTAGCGGGAGCCCTTACTACGAGCAGTACTTC. This encodes CASSLASGSPYYEQYF.

This chain connects TRBV6-4 to TRBJ2-3, with D hard to call. Germline V lookup: CDR1 MRHNA, CDR2 SNTAGT. The V end was cut by 6 bases, the J end by 5 bases, with 12 bases between. There are 13 residues in the CDR3. CDR3 DNA: TGTGCCAGCAGCCTAAACTCGATAGATACGCAGTATTTT. It specifies CASSLNSIDTQYF.

The V and J genes are TRBV7-9 and TRBJ2-6, with TRBD1 matching 8 bases. The CDR3 spans 16 residues. The germline gives CDR1 SEHNR, CDR2 FQNEAQ (reference sequence). V lost 2 bases, J lost 6 bases, and 6 bases stayed unmatched. In DNA, the CDR3 is TGTGCCAGCAGCTTAAGTCAGGGGGCTTTGGCCAACGTCCTGACTTTC. It codes for CASSLSQGALANVLTF.

The chain carries TRBV15 and TRBJ2-1; tentatively, D is TRBD2 (6 bases). Germline V lookup: CDR1 LNHNV, CDR2 YYDKDF (reference sequence). Deletions cut 0 bases from V and 6 bases from J, with 6 bases between. This CDR3 spans 13 amino acids. CDR3 in amino acids: CATSRDSGNEQFF. In DNA, the CDR3 is TGTGCCACCAGCAGAGATAGCGGCAATGAGCAGTTCTTC.

CDR3 sequence: CASSRNSGLGAFF. The CDR3 bases are TGTGCCAGCAGCAGGAATTCGGGTCTAGGAGCTTTCTTT. The chain recombines TRBV5-4 with TRBJ1-1; D is ambiguous. CDR3 size: 13 residues. CDR1 and CDR2 (germline): SGHNT, YYREEE (reference sequence). Trimming removed 4 bases at V and 10 bases at J, with 17 bases between.

J is TRBJ1-2 and V is TRBV6-5, with no clear D. Germline assignment: CDR1 MNHEY and CDR2 SVGAGI. Trimming pared 5 bases from V and 3 bases from J, leaving 10 bases between. The CDR3 has 13 amino acids. For the CDR3, the DNA is TGTGCCAGCAGTCTTGACGGGGACTATGGCTACACCTTC. Protein product: CASSLDGDYGYTF.

V usage is TRBV11-2 and J usage is TRBJ1-1, with TRBD1 matching over 8 bases. CDR1 SGHAT and CDR2 FQNNGV come from the germline V gene. The V and J ends lost 5 bases and 4 bases, in that order; junction bases with no gene match: 9. This CDR3 comprises 15 residues. CDR3 nucleotide sequence: TGTGCCAGCAGCCGAACAGGGGGATTGACCACTGAAGCTTTCTTT. This sequence encodes CASSRTGGLTTEAFF.

The chain uses TRBV15 and TRBJ1-6; D not resolved. Per germline, CDR1 LNHNV and CDR2 YYDKDF (reference sequence). CDR3 size: 13 residues. V lost 0 bases and J 8 bases, leaving 5 bases between the germline ends. For the CDR3, the DNA is TGTGCCACCAGCAGAGATACTTATTCACCCCTCCACTTT. Translating gives CATSRDTYSPLHF. Complete variable domain (other parts from reference TRBV15 and TRBJ1-6): DAMVIQNPRYQVTQFGKPVTLSCSQTLNHNVMYWYQQKSSQAPKLLFHYYDKDFNNEADTPDNFQSRRPNTSFCFLDIRSPGLGDTAMYLCATSRDTYSPLHFGNGTRLTVT.

Here the CDR3 reads CASSYDRGPDTQYF. The CDR3 coding sequence is TGTGCCAGCAGTTACGACAGGGGCCCAGATACGCAGTATTTT. The chain couples TRBV6-2 or TRBV6-3 to TRBJ2-3, with 8 bases aligning to TRBD1. Germline V CDR1 and CDR2: MNHEY, SVGEGT. The CDR3 has 14 amino acids. The V gene end was trimmed by 2 bases and the J gene end by 4 bases; junction bases not matched to a gene: 2.

V is TRBV18 and J is TRBJ2-5; D is perhaps TRBD2 (6 bases). Germline CDR1 reads KGHSH; CDR2 reads LQKENI. This CDR3 region has 13 residues. Trimming cost V 6 bases and J 7 bases, with 15 bases left between them. Written as DNA, the CDR3 is TGTGCCAGCTCGCAACAGGACGGGGGGACCCAGTACTTC. This translates into CASSQQDGGTQYF.

This chain connects TRBV6-5 to TRBJ1-1, with D possibly TRBD1 on 5 matching bases. Germline V gene lookup returns CDR1 MNHEY and CDR2 SVGAGI. Deletions cut 2 bases from V and 6 bases from J, with 7 bases between. This CDR3 contains 12 residues. The CDR3 nucleotides are TGTGCCAGCAGTTACCGGGGGGCTGAAGCTTTCTTT. This translates into CASSYRGAEAFF.